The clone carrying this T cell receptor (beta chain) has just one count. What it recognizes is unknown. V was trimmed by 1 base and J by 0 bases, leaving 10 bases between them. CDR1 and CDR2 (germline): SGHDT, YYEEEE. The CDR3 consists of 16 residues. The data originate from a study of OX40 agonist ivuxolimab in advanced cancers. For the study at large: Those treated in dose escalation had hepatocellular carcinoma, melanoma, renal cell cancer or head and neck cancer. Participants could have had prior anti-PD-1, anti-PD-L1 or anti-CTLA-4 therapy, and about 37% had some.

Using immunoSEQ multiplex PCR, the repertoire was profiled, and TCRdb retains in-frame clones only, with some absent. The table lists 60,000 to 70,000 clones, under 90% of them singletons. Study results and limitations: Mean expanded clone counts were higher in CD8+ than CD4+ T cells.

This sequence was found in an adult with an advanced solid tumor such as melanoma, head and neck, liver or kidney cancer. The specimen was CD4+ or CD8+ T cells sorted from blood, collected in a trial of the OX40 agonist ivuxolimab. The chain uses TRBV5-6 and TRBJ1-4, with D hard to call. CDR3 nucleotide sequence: TGTGCCAGCAGCTTGACAGTCGTTGCAACTAATGAAAAACTGTTTTTT. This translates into CASSLTVVATNEKLFF.